This T cell receptor beta chain was sequenced during a study of blood T cell repertoires in COVID-19. Overall study context: Specimens from acute and convalescent COVID-19 originated in the United States, Italy and Spain. PBMCs, B-cell-depleted T cells, or T cells provided the cDNA or gDNA that made up the material.

In the authors' workflow: The authors estimated nucleated cell counts from reference gene primer amplification. TCRdb's copy holds only in-frame clones and misses some; the assay was immunoSEQ multiplex PCR. V and J calls and clone size are given by that table; D and trimming were obtained from the DNA. The sample consists of tens of thousands of clones, around nine tenths of them appearing once. J was trimmed by 2 bases and V by 3 bases; bases with no gene match: 10. Germline V gene sequence: CDR1 SNHLY, CDR2 FYNNEI. CDR3 length equals 17 residues. Material for sequencing was peripheral blood. The TCR originated in a human donor in a cohort sampled during active COVID-19. This chain uses TRBV2 with TRBJ1-5, with TRBD1 identical over 7 bases. The CDR3 sequence is CASSDPGGILGNQPQHF. Written as DNA, the CDR3 is TGTGCCAGCAGTGACCCAGGGGGGATCCTTGGCAATCAGCCCCAGCATTTT.